Presented here are 30 T cell receptor beta chains from one specimen sequenced in a study of blood T cell repertoires in COVID-19. Here immunoSEQ multiplex PCR was the method, and the copy in TCRdb shows in-frame clones only, minus some. Of over 90,000 clones listed, roughly 92% were seen once; the top ten hold around 1.9%. Sequenced material: peripheral blood. The receptors were gathered from a woman in her forties or fifties with COVID-19, enrolled during active disease.

V and J are TRBV7-9 and TRBJ2-5; 7 bases fit TRBD1. V dropped 1 base and J dropped 7; count of bases not matched to a gene: 9. CDR3 length: 15 amino acids. Germline V CDR1 and CDR2: SEHNR, FQNEAQ (reference sequence). CDR3 sequence: CASSLGTGTKGTQYF. For the CDR3, the DNA is TGTGCCAGCAGCTTAGGGACAGGCACTAAGGGGACCCAGTACTTC.

V and J are TRBV30 and TRBJ1-2, with TRBD1 matching 9 bases. Germline V gene sequence: CDR1 GTSNPN, CDR2 SVGIG (reference sequence). CDR3 size: 14 residues. V shed 8 bases, J shed 4 bases, and the junction held 11 bases outside the gene matches. The CDR3 here is CAVWEGQGFYGYTF. CDR3 sequence (DNA): TGTGCCGTTTGGGAAGGACAGGGGTTCTATGGCTACACCTTC.

This clone was detected only once. The chain links TRBV2 to TRBJ1-4; D is ambiguous. The CDR3 loop spans 18 amino acids. Between the trimmed V and J ends, which lost 1 base and 0 bases, there was a span of 15 bases. Per the germline V gene, CDR1 is SNHLY and CDR2 is FYNNEI. The CDR3, as DNA: TGTGCCAGCAGTGAAGACGGTGTCAGGATTGCAACTAATGAAAAACTGTTTTTT. Its translation is CASSEDGVRIATNEKLFF.

The chain is built from TRBV20-1 and TRBJ1-1; D remains unclear. The CDR3 runs 14 residues. The germline V and J ends were trimmed by 3 bases and 7 bases, with 18 bases remaining between them. CDR1 and CDR2 from the germline V gene are DFQATT and SNEGSKA (reference sequence). In DNA, the CDR3 is TGCAGTGCTAGTGGATTCTACCGAGGCGGTGAAGCTTTCTTT. Its protein product is CSASGFYRGGEAFF.

The chain combines TRBV6-1 with TRBJ1-1; the D is unclear. V dropped 1 base and J dropped 7 bases, with 16 bases sitting between them. Per germline, CDR1 MNHNS and CDR2 SASEGT. This CDR3 has 15 amino acids. The CDR3 here is CASSEDLYELDEAFF. The CDR3 DNA reads TGTGCCAGCAGTGAAGACCTTTACGAACTCGATGAAGCTTTCTTT.

The chain employs TRBV28 and TRBJ1-1; D is perhaps TRBD1 (5 bases). In germline, CDR1 is MDHEN, CDR2 SYDVKM. The CDR3 length is 13 residues. V was pared by 5 bases and J by 7 bases, with 14 bases between. Here the CDR3 reads CASSLGDLGEAFF. CDR3 sequence (DNA): TGTGCCAGCAGTCTAGGGGATTTAGGTGAAGCTTTCTTT.

V is TRBV29-1 and J is TRBJ2-5; TRBD2 matches 7 bases. The CDR3 has 13 amino acids. Trimming took 7 bases from V and 4 from J; bases not matched to a gene: 9. Germline V lookup: CDR1 SQVTM, CDR2 ANQGSEA. The CDR3 DNA sequence: TGCAGCGAGGGAGGGAGGAGCGCAGAGACCCAGTACTTC. Protein: CSEGGRSAETQYF.

This chain connects TRBV5-1 to TRBJ2-3; possible D gene TRBD2, 5 bases. V dropped 2 bases and J dropped 5 bases, with 6 bases sitting between them. This CDR3 has 12 residues. The germline gives CDR1 SGHRS, CDR2 YFSETQ. DNA for the CDR3: TGCGCCAGCAGCTTACTAGGAGATACGCAGTATTTT. It is translated as CASSLLGDTQYF. The full variable domain, rest sourced from reference TRBV5-1 and TRBJ2-3, is KAGVTQTPRYLIKTRGQQVTLSCSPISGHRSVSWYQQTPGQGLQFLFEYFSETQRNKGNFPGRFSGRQFSNSRSEMNVSTLELGDSALYLCASSLLGDTQYFGPGTRLTVL.

The rearrangement uses TRBV6-5 and TRBJ1-1, with a weak D call TRBD1 (6 bases). Looked up from germline, CDR1 is MNHEY and CDR2 is SVGAGI. The CDR3 extends over 12 amino acids. Trimming stripped 10 bases from V and 10 bases from J, with 19 bases between. The CDR3 region has the DNA TGTGCCACTTCTCGGACAGCGCCGGGAGCTTTCTTT. It codes for CATSRTAPGAFF.

The V gene is TRBV12-3 or TRBV12-4, the J gene TRBJ2-7, with TRBD2 matching 8 bases. The CDR3 covers 13 residues. With 6 bases clipped from V and 7 bases from J, the junction kept 8 bases outside the gene matches. The CDR3 reads CASSITGGGEQYV. CDR3 sequence (DNA): TGTGCCAGCAGCATTACGGGAGGGGGGGAGCAGTACGTC.

V and J are TRBV19 and TRBJ2-4, with D tentatively TRBD2 (6 bases). Trimming cost V 0 bases and J 7 bases, with 13 bases left between them. The CDR3 length is 15 residues. Per germline, CDR1 LNHDA and CDR2 SQIVND (reference sequence). CDR3 nucleotide sequence: TGTGCCAGTAGTATAGATAAAGGGAGGTGGAACATTCAGTACTTC. It translates to CASSIDKGRWNIQYF.

Written as DNA, the CDR3 is TGTGCCAGCAGCCAAGGTGGACAGAGGGGCGGAGATACGCAGTATTTT. Translated: CASSQGGQRGGDTQYF. This chain connects TRBV3-1 (or the pseudogene TRBV3-2) to TRBJ2-3; tentatively, D is TRBD1 (6 bases). The germline V and J ends were trimmed by 1 base and 5 bases, with 16 bases remaining between them. The length of the CDR3 is 16 residues. CDR1 and CDR2 (germline): LGHDT, YNNKEL (reference sequence).

This chain joins TRBV30 and TRBJ2-7; D gene unclear. Trimming cost V 3 bases and J 0 bases, with 6 bases left between them. Germline V gives CDR1 GTSNPN, CDR2 SVGIG (reference sequence). The CDR3 length is 12 residues. CDR3: CAWSRFSYEQYF. CDR3 DNA: TGTGCCTGGAGCCGGTTCTCCTACGAGCAGTACTTC. The complete variable domain, with remaining parts taken from reference TRBV30 and TRBJ2-7, reads SQTIHQWPATLVQPVGSPLSLECTVEGTSNPNLYWYRQAAGRGLQLLFYSVGIGQISSEVPQNLSASRPQDRQFILSSKKLLLSDSGFYLCAWSRFSYEQYFGPGTRLTVT.

This clone was detected only once. V is TRBV27 and J is TRBJ2-6; D unresolved. The V and J ends lost 6 bases and 0 bases respectively, with 12 bases between them. Germline V gives CDR1 MNHEY, CDR2 SMNVEV (reference sequence). CDR3 length: 16 residues. The CDR3 loop is CASRSRSRSGANVLTF. In nucleotides, the CDR3 is TGTGCCAGCAGATCCCGGTCCCGCTCTGGGGCCAACGTCCTGACTTTC.

The chain carries TRBV28 and TRBJ1-2; possibly TRBD1 for D (5 bases). Germline V gene data show CDR1 as MDHEN and CDR2 as SYDVKM. V was pared by 3 bases and J by 2 bases, with 19 bases between. The CDR3 totals 17 residues. As DNA, the CDR3 is TGTGCCAGCAGTTTCGGAGCAGGGCGCATGACAAACTATGGCTACACCTTC. It codes for CASSFGAGRMTNYGYTF.

The chain is built from TRBV28 and TRBJ1-5; D is perhaps TRBD1 (5 bases). Trimming took off 3 bases at V and 7 bases at J, with 19 bases between the two ends. Germline CDR1 reads MDHEN; CDR2 reads SYDVKM. There are 16 residues in the CDR3. CDR3 sequence reads: CASSFYSGGSEQPQHF. CDR3 coding DNA: TGTGCCAGCAGTTTTTACTCGGGGGGGTCTGAACAGCCCCAGCATTTT.

This sequence joins TRBV9 and TRBJ1-6; a possible D gene is TRBD1 (5 bases). Germline V gene lookup returns CDR1 SGDLS and CDR2 YYNGEE. Trimming cost V 4 bases and J 7 bases, with 9 bases left between them. This CDR3 contains 13 residues. CDR3 in amino acids: CASSREGNSPLHF. CDR3 DNA sequence: TGTGCCAGCAGCCGGGAGGGGAATTCACCCCTCCACTTT.

The gene calls are TRBV28 and TRBJ1-2, with 8 bases lining up with TRBD1. V was pared by 5 bases and J by 4 bases, with 15 bases of the junction left unmatched. This CDR3 has 17 amino acids. Germline CDR1 is MDHEN and CDR2 is SYDVKM. The CDR3 nucleotides read TGTGCCAGCAGTGTAGTAAGGACAGGGCGCCTGTCCTATGGCTACACCTTC. Its protein product is CASSVVRTGRLSYGYTF.

This chain uses TRBV25-1 with TRBJ1-6; D remains ambiguous. V lost 0 bases, J lost 8 bases, and 14 bases lay in between. This CDR3 comprises 16 residues. The V gene's germline CDR1 is MGHDK and CDR2 SYGVNS. The CDR3 loop is CASSEYVLRGDSPLHF. The CDR3 DNA is TGTGCCAGCAGTGAATACGTCCTCCGCGGGGATTCACCCCTCCACTTT.

V gene TRBV5-1 combines with J gene TRBJ2-1, with D perhaps matching TRBD1 (6 bases). The CDR3 extends over 17 amino acids. The V gene's germline CDR1 is SGHRS and CDR2 YFSETQ. V lost 3 bases to trimming and J lost 7 bases, with 23 bases between them. The CDR3 loop is CASSSMNSYRVANEQFF. In nucleotides, the CDR3 is TGCGCCAGCAGCTCCATGAATTCGTACAGGGTCGCGAATGAGCAGTTCTTC.

CDR3 loop: CASSIESTSGNTIYF. DNA of the CDR3: TGTGCCAGTAGTATAGAAAGCACGTCTGGAAACACCATATATTTT. The rearrangement joins TRBV19 to TRBJ1-3; D unresolved. This CDR3 region has 15 residues. Trimming took 0 bases from V and 1 from J, leaving 7 bases between them. The V gene's germline CDR1 is LNHDA and CDR2 SQIVND (reference sequence).

The chain carries TRBV6-5 and TRBJ1-6, with unresolved D. The germline CDR1 and CDR2 sequences are MNHEY and SVGAGI. The CDR3 is made up of 15 amino acids. V lost 6 bases and J lost 7, with 16 bases in between. The CDR3 bases are TGTGCCAGCAGGAAGGAGTTGGGGAGGAATTCACCCCTCCACTTT. It is translated as CASRKELGRNSPLHF.

This rearrangement joins TRBV7-9 to TRBJ1-1; 9 nucleotides agree with TRBD1. V lost 5 bases, J lost 2 bases, and 6 bases stayed unmatched. Germline V gives CDR1 SEHNR, CDR2 FQNEAQ (reference sequence). The CDR3 is made up of 15 amino acids. The CDR3 DNA is TGTGCCAGCAGCCAATCGGACAGGGGAAACACTGAAGCTTTCTTT. It is translated as CASSQSDRGNTEAFF.

As DNA, the CDR3 is TGTGCCAGCAGCTTTTACAGGGGGCTCTATGGCTACACCTTC. As protein: CASSFYRGLYGYTF. The chain is built from TRBV5-4 and TRBJ1-2; 9 nucleotides agree with TRBD1. With 2 bases clipped from V and 4 bases from J, the junction kept 3 bases outside the gene matches. The CDR3 has 14 amino acids. CDR1 and CDR2 from the germline V gene are SGHNT and YYREEE (reference sequence).

This clone was observed once. The chain uses TRBV24-1 and TRBJ1-2; D gene uncertain. The CDR3 runs 10 residues. The germline CDR1 and CDR2 sequences are KGHDR and SFDVKD. V lost 9 bases and J lost 7, with 8 bases in between. The CDR3 protein is CATVGGGYTF. The CDR3 DNA reads as TGTGCCACCGTTGGAGGTGGCTACACCTTC.

This chain connects TRBV6-5 to TRBJ1-5; 8 nucleotides align to TRBD1. There are 15 residues in the CDR3. Germline V gene sequence: CDR1 MNHEY, CDR2 SVGAGI. With 6 bases clipped from V and 0 bases from J, the junction kept 4 bases outside the gene matches. CDR3 region: CASRADRVSNQPQHF. CDR3 bases: TGTGCCAGCAGGGCGGACAGGGTTAGCAATCAGCCCCAGCATTTT.

This clone occurred a few times. CDR3 sequence (DNA): TGTGCCAGCAGGTCGGACAGAATCTATGGCTACACCTTC. This sequence encodes CASRSDRIYGYTF. The chain joins TRBV2 to TRBJ1-2; weak D call: TRBD1 (6 bases). The CDR3 runs to 13 residues. Per the germline V gene, CDR1 is SNHLY and CDR2 is FYNNEI. V lost 6 bases and J 4 bases, leaving 12 bases between the germline ends.

The chain joins TRBV7-3 to TRBJ2-7; 9 bases fit TRBD2. The germline CDR1 and CDR2 sequences are SGHTA and FQGTGA. Trimming took 5 bases from V and 4 from J; bases not matched to a gene: 9. The length of the CDR3 is 15 residues. The chain's CDR3 is CASSQSGGKDYEQYF. DNA of the CDR3: TGTGCCAGCAGCCAGAGCGGGGGGAAAGATTACGAGCAGTACTTC.

The chain has TRBV28 and TRBJ1-5; 7 bases are shared with TRBD1. The CDR3 runs 15 residues. Trimming removed 5 bases from V and 2 bases from J; junction bases left unmatched: 6. Germline V gene sequence: CDR1 MDHEN, CDR2 SYDVKM. The CDR3 region is CASSPTGSGNQPQHF. DNA of the CDR3: TGTGCCAGCAGTCCGACAGGGTCGGGCAATCAGCCCCAGCATTTT.

Comment on this clone: The junction differs from germline at one of its ends, possibly a read error. Here the CDR3 reads CASSFRSGNPEAFF. The CDR3 nucleotides are TGTGCCAGCAGCTTTAGATCGGGGAACCCTGAAGCTTTCTTT. The chain is built from TRBV5-6 and TRBJ1-1; no definite D call. CDR1 and CDR2 from the germline V gene are SGHDT and YYEEEE. CDR3 length equals 14 residues.